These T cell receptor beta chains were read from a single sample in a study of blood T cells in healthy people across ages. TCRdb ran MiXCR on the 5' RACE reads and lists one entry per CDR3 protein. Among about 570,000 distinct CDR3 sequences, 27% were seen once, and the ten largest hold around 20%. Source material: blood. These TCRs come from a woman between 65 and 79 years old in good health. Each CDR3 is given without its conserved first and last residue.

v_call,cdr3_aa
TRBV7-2,ASRQGSRMNTEAF
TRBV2,ASNSGTVNTGELF
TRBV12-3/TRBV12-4,ASILLARGDTEAL
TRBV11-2,ASSLGLLSA
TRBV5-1,ASSAQGANEKLF
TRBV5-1,ASSGSVSVSYEQY
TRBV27,ASSGRGTGLMNTEAF
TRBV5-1,ASSLSSNGYEQF
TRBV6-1,ASTQRVSTSGGRRQETQY
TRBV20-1,SARDQTGIATNEKLF
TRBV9,ASSQDFSTDTQY
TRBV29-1,SVDRAGSPYEQY
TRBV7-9,ASISQDQETQY
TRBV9,ASSLGPSGGEETQY
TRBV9,ASSVSRGTSGVDEQF
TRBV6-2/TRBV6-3,ASKSPRGAQNTEAF
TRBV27,ASSQLSYNSPLH
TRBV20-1,SATAGALRGYT
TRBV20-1,SARDETQY
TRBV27,ASSHDRGWETQY
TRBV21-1,ASLFLSPAL
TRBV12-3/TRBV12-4,ASSRGPYGYT
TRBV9,ASSVGGQPLEAF
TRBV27,ASSFYRGASEQY
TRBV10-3,ATQGQGPTSGANVLT
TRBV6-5,ASSRLGNSPLH
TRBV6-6,ASSLLGTGPYEQY
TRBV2,ASLKDRTKETQY
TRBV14,ASSQGPRLAVYNEQF
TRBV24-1,ATSAGGSDTQY
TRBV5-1,ASSPLMNTGELF
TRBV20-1,SVPGTTQETQY
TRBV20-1,SAPELGNQPQH
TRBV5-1,ASSSRGAREDEKLF
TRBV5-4,ASSLESGGGGGYT
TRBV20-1,SASEGARGNTIY
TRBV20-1,SAASGTSGSYEQY
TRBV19,ASSEWINYGYT
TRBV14,ASSQAFGASGDNEQF
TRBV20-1,SARDRLPSQETQY
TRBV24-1,ATGGIAGDSYNEQF
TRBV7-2,ASSFGEGAQY
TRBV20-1,SARETGVNEKLF
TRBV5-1,ATAGGLQETQY
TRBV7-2,ASSSNRDTEQF
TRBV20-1,SVRSGYGYT
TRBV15,ATSRVGTSGAQETQY